Listed below are T cell receptor beta chains from one sample, sequenced in a study of shared T cell receptors in the human thymus. The repertoire was sequenced with immunoSEQ multiplex PCR; TCRdb's copy has only in-frame clones and lacks some. The data hold about 400,000 clones, with approximately 95% observed a single time. The sample taken for sequencing was thymocytes. These receptors all stem from a human donor. Each CDR3 is given with its conserved first and last residue. Each record gives: D gene, V gene, clone size, J gene, CDR3 protein, CDR3 DNA. A D gene is named only where the DNA matches it firmly. Clone size is stated in some rows and not others, as once, few, many or a class when expanded.

NA	TRBV27	once	TRBJ1-1	CATTSGVPNTEAFF	TGTGCCACCACGAGTGGGGTCCCGAACACTGAAGCTTTCTTT
NA	TRBV7-9	NA	TRBJ2-5	CASSPRLQGVGETQYF	TGTGCCAGCAGCCCAAGACTACAGGGAGTCGGAGAGACCCAGTACTTC
NA	TRBV25-1	NA	TRBJ2-1	CASRAFRPGHEQFF	TGTGCCAGCAGGGCCTTTAGACCCGGGCATGAGCAGTTCTTC
TRBD1	TRBV27	NA	TRBJ1-1	CTSSPFDRAQGTEAFF	TGTACCAGCAGTCCTTTCGACAGGGCCCAGGGGACTGAAGCTTTCTTT
TRBD2	TRBV7-6	NA	TRBJ2-5	CASSLPSGGGETQYF	TGTGCCAGCAGCTTACCCTCGGGGGGAGGGGAGACCCAGTACTTC
TRBD2	TRBV2	NA	TRBJ2-5	CASRGGSGETQYF	TGTGCCAGCAGAGGCGGGAGTGGAGAGACCCAGTACTTC
TRBD1	TRBV4-1	NA	TRBJ2-1	CASSQEFGTDSHNNEQFF	TGCGCCAGCAGCCAAGAGTTCGGGACAGATTCCCATAACAATGAGCAGTTCTTC
TRBD1	TRBV6-4	NA	TRBJ1-2	CASSPRGLDRGGYGYTF	TGTGCCAGCAGCCCCCGAGGTCTGGACAGGGGGGGCTATGGCTACACCTTC
TRBD1	TRBV28	NA	TRBJ1-2	CASSLFCGAEDRAYYGYTF	TGTGCCAGCAGTTTATTTTGTGGGGCTGAGGACAGGGCGTACTATGGCTACACCTTC
NA	TRBV7-2	NA	TRBJ2-7	CASSGPGPGLNEQYF	TGTGCCAGCAGCGGACCAGGGCCCGGGTTGAACGAGCAGTACTTC
TRBD1	TRBV7-2	NA	TRBJ1-1	CASSCPGQEMNTEAFF	TGTGCCAGCAGCTGTCCGGGACAGGAGATGAACACTGAAGCTTTCTTT
TRBD2	TRBV13	NA	TRBJ2-7	CASSPWAGVFYEQYF	TGTGCCAGCAGCCCTTGGGCGGGAGTATTCTACGAGCAGTACTTC
TRBD2	TRBV7-6	NA	TRBJ2-1	CASSLDRGRTSSYNEQFF	TGTGCCAGCAGCTTAGATCGCGGGAGGACCAGCTCCTACAATGAGCAGTTCTTC